This TCR beta chain is drawn from a study of T cell responses to AZD1222 COVID-19 vaccine (dated by TCRdb to about 2021). Regarding the complete study: TCR sequencing was performed for roughly 250 trial participants, of whom around 200 were given two doses of AZD1222 and about 25 were given two doses of MenACWY control vaccine. Enrollment into the trials was organized by age into subgroups of 18-55, 56-69 and 70-plus years, and those subgroups contained roughly 160, 29 and 62 TCR-sequenced participants, respectively. Overall study outcomes, separate from this receptor: Reportedly, almost half of the unique spike-specific TCRs recognized epitopes lying outside the regions that are mutated in the B.1.351 and B.1.1.7 variants. Conclusions about previously exposed vaccinees were limited because only six or seven AZD1222 recipients were SARS-CoV-2 seropositive at baseline. A significant rise in spike-specific TCR breadth and depth was observed after two AZD1222 doses relative to day 0 and relative to MenACWY recipients. The 56-69-year group was small, and its depth increase did not reach significance, likely because of low power. Most participants were white British and females outnumbered males, and the authors suggested that clonal diversity may have been underestimated. Because no day 14 peak-response samples were available, the repertoires could be characterized only after the peak T cell response. The whole spike protein was spanned by vaccine-associated CD4 TCRs, and dominant responses were seen in regions 160-218 and 743-854.

The time point tag for this specimen amounts to: about 28 days (+/-7) after the second vaccine dose. AZD1222 recipients whose second dose came at about 4 weeks and those whose second dose came at about 12 weeks were combined into one group, since spike-specific TCR depth and breadth did not differ between the two schedules. Vaccinee samples were obtained from the UK trials COV001 and COV002, which included a single-blind randomized controlled phase 2/3 trial of AZD1222 (ChAdOx1 nCoV-19) in healthy adults. For TCRbeta chain sequencing, PBMC samples from trial participants were taken at day 0 and at day 28 after the second dose. The CDR3 regions of human TCRbeta chains were analyzed by immunosequencing. The authors processed their data as follows. Repertoire TCRs were matched against a reference library of SARS-CoV-2-specific TCRs generated with the MIRA antigen-specificity platform. Breadth was defined as the fraction of unique TCRs that were SARS-CoV-2-associated. Depth was defined as the fraction of total T cells that were SARS-CoV-2-associated. Using the MIRA data, each spike-specific TCR was mapped to the spike region that the TCR reacts to and placed in a CD4 or CD8 class. Log10-transformed breadth and depth values were compared by one-way ANOVA with Sidak's multiple comparisons tests. Drawn from immuneACCESS, this table holds only the in-frame rearrangements with V and J called that TCRdb kept. Clones are partly lost; checked studies trace under half to an unresolved V gene and leave the rest unexplained. That table gives V, J and clone size, and the DNA gave D and trimming. Here the sample has 150,000 to 250,000 clones; over 85% occur a single time. The top ten constitute 1% of the sample.

About this clone itself: Its antigen is currently not known. No much larger clonotype is one base removed from it; base qualities were not supplied.

The V end gives up 1 base and the J end 1 base, leaving 2 bases in the junction not matched to a gene. The germline V gene (reference sequence) provides CDR1 SEHNR and CDR2 FQNEAQ. From cysteine to phenylalanine, the CDR3 is 16 amino acids long. CDR3 DNA is the only sequence kept; it has 48 bases, read in frame from the first base. The receptor was isolated from an adult who received the AZD1222 COVID-19 vaccine. Recombination linked TRBV7-9 to TRBJ2-1, with TRBD2 identical over 9 junction bases. The sequenced sample was peripheral blood, obtained 28 days after the second AZD1222 dose. For the CDR3, the sequence is CASSLVSGGSYNEQFF. The nucleotide sequence reads TGTGCCAGCAGCTTAGTTAGCGGGGGATCCTACAATGAGCAGTTCTTC. This CDR3, with the reference TRBV7-9 and TRBJ2-1 proteins standing in past its ends, gives the full variable domain DTGVSQNPRHKITKRGQNVTFRCDPISEHNRLYWYRQTLGQGPEFLTYFQNEAQLEKSRLLSDRFSAERPKGSFSTLEIQRTEQGDSAMYLCASSLVSGGSYNEQFFGPGTRLTVL.